These 24 T cell receptor beta chains came from one sample sequenced in a study of blood T cell repertoires in COVID-19 (dated by TCRdb to about 2020). Library creation used the immunoSEQ multiplex PCR assay. Drawn from immuneACCESS, this table holds only the in-frame rearrangements with V and J called that TCRdb kept. Clones are partly lost; checked studies trace under half to an unresolved V gene and leave the rest unexplained. For this sample there are 110,000 to 150,000 clones; 60% to 85% appear just once. In total, the top ten clones hold around 2.1% of the sample. The sequenced sample was peripheral blood. The origin of the receptors is a woman aged 60-75 years with acute or convalescent COVID-19.

The rearrangement uses TRBV27 and TRBJ2-1; 11 bases match TRBD2. This CDR3 contains 17 residues. The germline CDR1 and CDR2 sequences are MNHEY and SMNVEV (reference sequence). V dropped 0 bases and J dropped 7; count of bases not matched to a gene: 8. The CDR3 nucleotides are TGTGCCAGCAGTTTATCCCACCTAGCGGGAGGATGGAATGAGCAGTTCTTC. It codes for CASSLSHLAGGWNEQFF.

This chain connects TRBV7-8 to TRBJ1-1; D uncertain. The CDR3 contains 13 residues. V lost 0 bases, J lost 5 bases, and 7 bases lay in between. Germline values: CDR1 SGHVS, CDR2 FQNEAQ. This CDR3 reads CASSLAHGTEAFF. The CDR3 DNA follows: TGTGCCAGCAGCTTAGCACATGGTACTGAAGCTTTCTTT.

The chain joins TRBV5-1 to TRBJ2-5, with TRBD2 identical over 8 bases. The CDR3 contains 17 residues. Germline V gene lookup returns CDR1 SGHRS and CDR2 YFSETQ. The V and J ends lost 4 bases and 5 bases, in that order; junction bases with no gene match: 16. The CDR3 DNA reads as TGCGCCAGCAGCCGCGAGTTTGGAGCGGGAGTTGTTGAGACCCAGTACTTC. Amino acids: CASSREFGAGVVETQYF.

Here the CDR3 DNA reads TGTGCCAGCAGCTTAGAAGGGTTGGTCCAACGGGATCATCAGCCCCAGCATTTT. As protein: CASSLEGLVQRDHQPQHF. The chain uses TRBV11-3 and TRBJ1-5, with unresolved D. Germline CDR1 is SGHNT and CDR2 is YENEEA. CDR3 size: 18 residues. The germline V and J ends were trimmed by 0 bases and 5 bases, with 20 bases remaining between them.

The genes are TRBV6-1 and TRBJ2-6; TRBD1 is a possible D gene (6 bases). The V end lost 6 bases, the J end lost 1 base, and 22 bases lay between the germline ends. Germline CDR1 and CDR2: MNHNS and SASEGT. The CDR3 is made up of 19 amino acids. CDR3 DNA: TGTGCCAGCAGGGAAAAGGGACAAAGGCTGACGTCTGGGGCCAACGTCCTGACTTTC. It yields the protein CASREKGQRLTSGANVLTF.

The chain joins TRBV27 to TRBJ2-1; 12 positions match TRBD2. V was clipped by 5 bases and J by 5 bases; unmatched bases: 7. The V gene's germline CDR1 is MNHEY and CDR2 SMNVEV (reference sequence). This CDR3 has 16 residues. The CDR3 DNA reads as TGTGCCAGCAGTATACTACTAGCGGGAGGTCACAATGAGCAGTTCTTC. Its protein product is CASSILLAGGHNEQFF.

The chain uses TRBV5-1 and TRBJ1-1; D is uncertain. The length of the CDR3 is 15 residues. V was cut by 2 bases and J by 5 bases, with 16 bases left in between. Germline values: CDR1 SGHRS, CDR2 YFSETQ. CDR3 nucleotides: TGCGCCAGCAGCTTTATCCGGGGAAGTAAGACTGAAGCTTTCTTT. This codes for CASSFIRGSKTEAFF.

The chain joins TRBV11-3 to TRBJ2-5; a possible D gene is TRBD2 (6 bases). Between the trimmed V and J ends, which lost 1 base and 4 bases, there was a span of 13 bases. Germline assignment: CDR1 SGHNT and CDR2 YENEEA. This CDR3 comprises 15 residues. CDR3: CASSLGVAGRETQYF. The CDR3 region has the DNA TGTGCCAGCAGCTTAGGAGTCGCGGGACGAGAGACCCAGTACTTC.

The V gene is TRBV29-1, the J gene TRBJ2-7; D is possibly TRBD2 (5 bases). The CDR3 length is 13 residues. Germline lookup yields CDR1 SQVTM and CDR2 ANQGSEA. The CDR3 nucleotides read TGCAGTGCCTCCCGGGGATGGGGCTACGAGCAGTACTTC. Protein product: CSASRGWGYEQYF.

The chain links TRBV6-6 to TRBJ2-7; D may be TRBD1 (6 bases). CDR1 MNHNY and CDR2 SVGAGI come from the germline V gene (reference sequence). V lost 3 bases to trimming and J lost 7 bases, with 10 bases between them. This CDR3 spans 12 amino acids. Here the CDR3 reads CASSYTDREQYF. The CDR3 nucleotides read TGTGCCAGCAGTTATACCGACAGGGAGCAGTACTTC.

This clone has a single count. J is TRBJ2-7 and V is TRBV6-5; maybe TRBD2 (5 bases). In germline, CDR1 is MNHEY, CDR2 SVGAGI. CDR3 size: 14 residues. Trimming took off 4 bases at V and 6 bases at J, with 16 bases between the two ends. The CDR3 nucleotides read TGTGCCAGCAGTTCGAGAGGGCAGTGGAGCGAGCAGTACTTC. Translated, it gives CASSSRGQWSEQYF.

V usage is TRBV30 and J usage is TRBJ1-3, with D uncertain. Germline lookup yields CDR1 GTSNPN and CDR2 SVGIG (reference sequence). The CDR3 is made up of 12 amino acids. The V end was cut by 1 base, the J end by 14 bases, with 15 bases between. The CDR3 spells CAWSAGLLSLYF. DNA for the CDR3: TGTGCCTGGAGTGCTGGACTACTTTCGTTATATTTT.

The CDR3 sequence: CASSRDRDEQFF. CDR3 DNA: TGTGCCAGCAGTCGGGACAGGGATGAGCAGTTCTTC. The chain recombines TRBV27 with TRBJ2-1; 9 nucleotides agree with TRBD1. Germline V gene data show CDR1 as MNHEY and CDR2 as SMNVEV (reference sequence). Unmatched junction bases numbered 1, after V lost 5 bases and J lost 8 bases. CDR3 length equals 12 residues.

The rearrangement uses TRBV25-1 and TRBJ2-2, with 15 positions matching TRBD2. Unmatched junction bases numbered 6, after V lost 9 bases and J lost 4 bases. The CDR3 extends over 16 amino acids. CDR1 and CDR2 from the germline V gene are MGHDK and SYGVNS. The CDR3 sequence: CASMGLAGGGTGELFF. CDR3 in DNA: TGTGCCAGTATGGGACTAGCGGGAGGTGGCACCGGGGAGCTGTTTTTT.

CDR3 DNA sequence: TGTGCCAGCAGTTTGAAAGGTTTCCGGGACTCCTACGAGCAGTACTTC. It encodes CASSLKGFRDSYEQYF. The chain recombines TRBV28 with TRBJ2-7, with D perhaps matching TRBD2 (5 bases). Germline V gene data show CDR1 as MDHEN and CDR2 as SYDVKM. The CDR3 extends over 16 amino acids. V was cut by 3 bases and J by 0 bases, with 15 bases left in between.

CDR3 in amino acids: CASSALVRAFF. The CDR3 DNA sequence: TGTGCCAGCAGTGCGCTTGTTCGTGCTTTCTTT. The V call is TRBV12-3 or TRBV12-4, the J call TRBJ1-1; D uncertain. Trimming cost V 5 bases and J 11 bases, with 12 bases left between them. The CDR3 is 11 amino acids.

This clone was counted once. The J gene is TRBJ1-1, the V gene TRBV27, with D possibly TRBD1 on 6 matching bases. The CDR3 is made up of 13 amino acids. The germline V gene has CDR1 MNHEY and CDR2 SMNVEV (reference sequence). V lost 8 bases and J lost 5, with 15 bases in between. This CDR3 is CASGVGRGTEAFF. The CDR3 DNA sequence: TGTGCCAGCGGTGTTGGGAGGGGGACTGAAGCTTTCTTT.

The rearrangement uses TRBV2 and TRBJ2-2, with D possibly TRBD1 on 6 matching bases. Germline CDR1 SNHLY, CDR2 FYNNEI. Trimming removed 5 bases from V and 6 bases from J, with 19 bases in between. This CDR3 has 16 residues. CDR3 loop: CASSLGQGIGPGELFF. The CDR3 nucleotides read TGTGCCAGCAGTTTAGGCCAGGGGATAGGGCCCGGGGAGCTGTTTTTT. Based on the CDR3 plus reference TRBV2 and TRBJ2-2, the full variable domain is EPEVTQTPSHQVTQMGQEVILRCVPISNHLYFYWYRQILGQKVEFLVSFYNNEISEKSEIFDDQFSVERPDGSNFTLKIRSTKLEDSAMYFCASSLGQGIGPGELFFGEGSRLTVL.

The V and J genes are TRBV9 and TRBJ2-7, with D unresolved. Germline CDR1 and CDR2: SGDLS and YYNGEE. The CDR3 length is 15 residues. Trimming took 0 bases from V and 3 from J, leaving 13 bases between them. CDR3 protein: CASSVGGTLGYEQYF. CDR3 in DNA: TGTGCCAGCAGCGTAGGAGGAACCCTCGGCTACGAGCAGTACTTC.

The chain recombines TRBV30 with TRBJ1-2; D not certain. Germline CDR1 is GTSNPN and CDR2 is SVGIG (reference sequence). CDR3 size: 13 residues. V shed 0 bases and J shed 4 bases, with 9 bases lying between them. CDR3: CAWSVAHIYGYTF. CDR3 DNA: TGTGCCTGGAGTGTAGCCCATATCTATGGCTACACCTTC.

The table lists this clone with a few counts. The chain couples TRBV5-1 to TRBJ2-7; possible D gene TRBD2, 6 bases. CDR1 SGHRS and CDR2 YFSETQ come from the germline V gene. With 0 bases removed from V and 7 bases from J, the gap between germline ends came to 17 bases. The CDR3 is 15 residues long. CDR3 region: CASSLASGLGGEQYF. CDR3 nucleotides: TGCGCCAGCAGCTTGGCAAGCGGGCTCGGAGGGGAGCAGTACTTC. The variable domain in full, with the rest retrieved from reference TRBV5-1 and TRBJ2-7, is KAGVTQTPRYLIKTRGQQVTLSCSPISGHRSVSWYQQTPGQGLQFLFEYFSETQRNKGNFPGRFSGRQFSNSRSEMNVSTLELGDSALYLCASSLASGLGGEQYFGPGTRLTVT.

The gene calls are TRBV6-6 and TRBJ1-5, with D possibly matching TRBD1 (5 bases). The CDR3 contains 15 residues. CDR1 is MNHNY, CDR2 SVGAGI, per germline (reference sequence). V gave up 4 bases and J gave up 2 bases, with 12 bases separating them. This CDR3 is CASSWQGRGNQPQHF. The CDR3 region has the DNA TGTGCCAGCAGTTGGCAGGGTCGAGGCAATCAGCCCCAGCATTTT.

This clone was seen more than once but under ten times. The chain has TRBV7-9 and TRBJ1-1, with 8 bases lining up with TRBD1. Per the germline V gene, CDR1 is SEHNR and CDR2 is FQNEAQ (reference sequence). J lost 0 bases, V lost 6 bases, and 6 bases had no gene match. The CDR3 is 15 residues long. The CDR3, as DNA: TGTGCCAGCAGACGACAGGGGTCAATGAACACTGAAGCTTTCTTT. This encodes CASRRQGSMNTEAFF.

The CDR3 DNA follows: TGCAGTGCTAGTATGGGACAGGGGCATCAGCCCCAGCATTTT. Translation gives CSASMGQGHQPQHF. The chain links TRBV20-1 to TRBJ1-5, with TRBD1 matching over 10 bases. The germline V gene encodes CDR1 DFQATT and CDR2 SNEGSKA (reference sequence). The ends lost 3 bases at V and 5 bases at J; junction bases unmatched: 4. There are 14 residues in the CDR3.